Included here is one TCR beta chain sequence, with context. The data derive from a study of identifying expanded T cells in peripheral blood. Assay used: immunoSEQ multiplex PCR; TCRdb lists only in-frame clones, some missing. The sample records about 100,000 clones, 70% to 90% being singletons. With V trimmed by 10 bases and J by 5 bases, 9 bases remained unmatched. CDR1 LNHDA and CDR2 SQIVND come from the germline V gene (reference sequence). The CDR3 length is 13 residues. The source is a person aged 18 to 70 in good health. The chain recombines TRBV19 with TRBJ2-5; 8 nucleotides match TRBD2. Sequencing was performed on blood. The CDR3 sequence: CATRRGEGETQYF. CDR3 DNA: TGTGCCACAAGGCGGGGGGAGGGGGAGACCCAGTACTTC.